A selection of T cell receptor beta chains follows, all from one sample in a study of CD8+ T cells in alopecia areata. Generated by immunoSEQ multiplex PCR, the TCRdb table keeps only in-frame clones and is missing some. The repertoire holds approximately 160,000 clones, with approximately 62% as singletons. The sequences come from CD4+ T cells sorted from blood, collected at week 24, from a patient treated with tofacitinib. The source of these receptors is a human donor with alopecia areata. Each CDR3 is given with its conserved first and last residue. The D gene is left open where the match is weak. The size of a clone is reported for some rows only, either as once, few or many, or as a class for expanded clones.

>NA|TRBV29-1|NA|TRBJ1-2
CSVEFLLDYGYTF
TGCAGCGTTGAATTCTTACTGGACTATGGCTACACCTTC
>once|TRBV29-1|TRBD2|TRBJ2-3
CSVGTSGGGGNTQYF
TGCAGCGTGGGAACTAGCGGGGGAGGTGGGAATACGCAGTATTTT
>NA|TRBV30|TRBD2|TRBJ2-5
CAWKAGPQETQYF
TGTGCCTGGAAAGCGGGGCCACAAGAGACCCAGTACTTC
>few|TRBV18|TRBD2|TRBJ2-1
CASSPTASGVGYNEQFF
TGTGCCAGCTCACCAACGGCTAGCGGGGTGGGATACAATGAGCAGTTCTTC
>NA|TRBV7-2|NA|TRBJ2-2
CASSPRDSRSELFF
TGTGCCAGCAGCCCCAGGGATTCAAGATCGGAGCTGTTTTTT
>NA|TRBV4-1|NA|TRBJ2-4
CASSPGSPRGAKNIQYF
TGCGCCAGCAGCCCAGGGAGTCCCCGGGGAGCCAAAAACATTCAGTACTTC
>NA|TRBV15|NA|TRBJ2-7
CATSTRVGHEQYF
TGTGCCACCAGCACCAGGGTTGGCCACGAGCAGTACTTC
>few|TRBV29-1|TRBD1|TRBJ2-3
CSVDRQGISSTQYF
TGCAGCGTCGATCGACAGGGGATATCTTCTACGCAGTATTTT
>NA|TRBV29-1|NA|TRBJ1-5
CSVGAPGSNQPQHF
TGCAGCGTTGGTGCTCCAGGTAGCAATCAGCCCCAGCATTTT
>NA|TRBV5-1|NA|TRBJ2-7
CASSLGRVEQYF
TGCGCCAGCAGCCTCGGGCGAGTCGAGCAGTACTTC
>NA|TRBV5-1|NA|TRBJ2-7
CASSPGRGEREQYF
TGCGCCAGCAGCCCCGGCAGGGGGGAGAGAGAGCAGTACTTC
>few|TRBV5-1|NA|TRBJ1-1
CASSYQGRTEAFF
TGCGCCAGCAGCTATCAGGGGCGCACTGAAGCTTTCTTT
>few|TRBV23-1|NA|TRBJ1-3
CASSHRSPGGSWDTIYF
TGCGCCAGCAGTCACCGCTCACCCGGGGGAAGTTGGGACACCATATATTTT
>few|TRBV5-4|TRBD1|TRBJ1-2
CASSAILDRDRGLYTF
TGTGCCAGCAGCGCCATACTAGACCGGGACAGGGGGCTCTACACCTTC
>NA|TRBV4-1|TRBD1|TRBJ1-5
CASSQRTGSHQPQHF
TGCGCCAGCAGCCAACGGACAGGTAGTCATCAGCCCCAGCATTTT
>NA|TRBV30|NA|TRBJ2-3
CAWSVGDFLSTDTQYF
TGTGCCTGGAGTGTGGGAGACTTCCTTAGCACAGATACGCAGTATTTT
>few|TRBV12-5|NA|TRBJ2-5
CASGLVAGATQYF
TGTGCTAGTGGTTTGGTAGCAGGGGCTACCCAGTACTTC
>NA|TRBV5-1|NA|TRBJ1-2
CASSMDRGGYGYTF
TGCGCCAGCAGCATGGATAGGGGTGGCTATGGCTACACCTTC
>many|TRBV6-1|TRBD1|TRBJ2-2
CASSGTGGVTGELFF
TGTGCCAGCAGCGGAACAGGGGGTGTCACCGGGGAGCTGTTTTTT
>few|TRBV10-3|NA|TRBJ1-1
CAISETSEAFF
TGTGCCATCAGTGAGACAAGTGAAGCTTTCTTT
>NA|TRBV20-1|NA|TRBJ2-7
CSATTGYEQYF
TGCAGTGCTACGACAGGATACGAGCAGTACTTC
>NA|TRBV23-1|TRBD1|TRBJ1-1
CASRTGQGENTEAFF
TGCGCCAGCAGGACGGGACAGGGAGAGAACACTGAAGCTTTCTTT
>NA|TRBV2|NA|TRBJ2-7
CASLLQINSYEQYF
TGTGCCAGCTTATTACAGATCAACTCCTACGAGCAGTACTTC
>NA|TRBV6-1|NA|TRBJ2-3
CASSPGGRADTQYF
TGTGCCAGCAGCCCAGGGGGGAGGGCAGATACGCAGTATTTT
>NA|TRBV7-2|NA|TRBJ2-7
CASSPLPQVSYEQYF
TGTGCCAGCAGCCCCTTGCCCCAGGTGAGCTACGAGCAGTACTTC
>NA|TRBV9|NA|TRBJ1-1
CASSVMENTEAFF
TGTGCCAGCAGCGTAATGGAGAACACTGAAGCTTTCTTT
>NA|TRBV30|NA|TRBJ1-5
CAWSVRGGYGNQPQHF
TGTGCCTGGAGTGTACGGGGGGGCTACGGCAATCAGCCCCAGCATTTT
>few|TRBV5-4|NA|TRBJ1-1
CASSLAGRAFTEAFF
TGTGCCAGCAGCTTGGCTGGCAGGGCGTTCACTGAAGCTTTCTTT
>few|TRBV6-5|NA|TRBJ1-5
CASSDRELHQPQHF
TGTGCCAGCAGTGACCGGGAGCTACATCAGCCCCAGCATTTT
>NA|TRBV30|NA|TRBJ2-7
CAWSHSLGVYEQYF
TGTGCCTGGAGCCATAGTTTAGGGGTCTACGAGCAGTACTTC
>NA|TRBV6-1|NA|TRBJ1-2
CASSEVGNGYTF
TGTGCCAGCAGTGAAGTAGGGAATGGCTACACCTTC
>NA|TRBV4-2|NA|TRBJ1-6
CASSHGQEGNSPLHF
TGTGCCAGCAGCCATGGGCAGGAGGGCAATTCACCCCTCCACTTT
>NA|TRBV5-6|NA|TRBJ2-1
CASSWDYNEQFF
TGTGCCAGCAGCTGGGACTACAATGAGCAGTTCTTC
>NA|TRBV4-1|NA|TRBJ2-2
CASSQARAAGELFF
TGCGCCAGCAGCCAAGCACGGGCAGCCGGGGAGCTGTTTTTT
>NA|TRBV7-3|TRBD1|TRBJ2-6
CASSWTGAGGANVLTF
TGTGCCAGCAGCTGGACAGGGGCAGGAGGGGCCAACGTCCTGACTTTC
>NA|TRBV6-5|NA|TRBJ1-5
CASSYKGGSGQPQHF
TGTGCCAGCAGTTACAAGGGGGGATCGGGTCAGCCCCAGCATTTT
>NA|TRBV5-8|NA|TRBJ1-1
CASSLVLSNTEAFF
TGTGCCAGCAGCTTGGTATTGTCGAACACTGAAGCTTTCTTT
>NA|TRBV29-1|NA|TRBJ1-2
CSVARDGHGYTF
TGCAGCGTTGCTCGGGACGGACATGGCTACACCTTC
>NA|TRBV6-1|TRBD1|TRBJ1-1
CASSPTESGTGKAFF
TGTGCCAGCAGTCCAACCGAAAGCGGGACAGGCAAAGCTTTCTTT
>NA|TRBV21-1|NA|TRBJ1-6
CASSTGQVNSPLHF
TGTGCCAGCAGCACGGGACAGGTCAATTCACCCCTCCACTTT
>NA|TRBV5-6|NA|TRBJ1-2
CASSGYRVNYGYTF
TGTGCCAGCAGCGGGTACCGGGTTAACTATGGCTACACCTTC
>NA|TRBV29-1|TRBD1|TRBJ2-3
CSVRIQGNTDTQYF
TGCAGCGTTAGAATACAGGGGAACACAGATACGCAGTATTTT
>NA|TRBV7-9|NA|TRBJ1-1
CASSPDTANTEAFF
TGTGCCAGCAGCCCAGACACCGCGAACACTGAAGCTTTCTTT
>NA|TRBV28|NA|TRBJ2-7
CASSPRSSSYEQYF
TGTGCCAGCAGTCCCCGAAGTAGCTCCTACGAGCAGTACTTC
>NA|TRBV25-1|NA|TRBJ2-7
CASSKDGYEQYF
TGTGCCAGCAGTAAGGACGGGTACGAGCAGTACTTC
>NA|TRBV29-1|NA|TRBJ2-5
CSVYRDTSPQETQYF
TGCAGCGTTTACCGGGACACGTCACCCCAAGAGACCCAGTACTTC
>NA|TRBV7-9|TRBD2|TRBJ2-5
CASSRSTSGKETQYF
TGTGCCAGCAGCCGGTCGACTAGCGGCAAAGAGACCCAGTACTTC
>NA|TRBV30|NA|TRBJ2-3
CAQGDSRADTQYF
TGTGCGCAAGGCGACTCGCGGGCAGATACGCAGTATTTT
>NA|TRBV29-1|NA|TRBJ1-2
CSVISGDTSNYGYTF
TGCAGCGTTATTTCAGGAGACACTTCAAACTATGGCTACACCTTC
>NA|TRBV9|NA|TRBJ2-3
CASSATSTDTQYF
TGTGCCAGCAGCGCAACCTCGACAGATACGCAGTATTTT
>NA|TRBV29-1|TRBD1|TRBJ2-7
CSVMDRTYEQYF
TGCAGCGTTATGGACAGGACCTACGAGCAGTACTTC
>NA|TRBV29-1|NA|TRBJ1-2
CSVEVAARDLYGYTF
TGCAGCGTTGAAGTGGCCGCTAGAGACCTGTATGGCTACACCTTC
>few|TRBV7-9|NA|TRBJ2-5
CASSPEGGEKTQYF
TGTGCCAGCAGCCCCGAAGGGGGTGAAAAGACCCAGTACTTC
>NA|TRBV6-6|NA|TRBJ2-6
CASSKGVGSGANVLTF
TGTGCCAGCAGCAAAGGGGTAGGCTCTGGGGCCAACGTCCTGACTTTC
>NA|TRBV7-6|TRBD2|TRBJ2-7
CASSLGPSGGGYEQYF
TGTGCCAGCAGCTTAGGTCCGAGCGGGGGGGGTTACGAGCAGTACTTC